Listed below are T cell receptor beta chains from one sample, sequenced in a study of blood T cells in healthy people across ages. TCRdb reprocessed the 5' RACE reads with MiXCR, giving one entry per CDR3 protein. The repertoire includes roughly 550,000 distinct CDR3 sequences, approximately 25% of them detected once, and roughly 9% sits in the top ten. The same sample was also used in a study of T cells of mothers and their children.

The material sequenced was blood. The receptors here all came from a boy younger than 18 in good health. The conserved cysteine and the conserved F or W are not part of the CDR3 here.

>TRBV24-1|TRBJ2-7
ATSDPETYEQY
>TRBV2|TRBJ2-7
ASSGGQTYEQY
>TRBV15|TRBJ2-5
ATSRDRSIQETQY
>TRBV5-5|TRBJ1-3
ASSPPGQGRNTIY
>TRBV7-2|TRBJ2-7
ASSLAGDSSYEQY
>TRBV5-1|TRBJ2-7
ASSIQTSGGPYEQY
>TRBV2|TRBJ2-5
ASSDTGMETQY
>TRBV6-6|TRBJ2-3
ASSYSIRGGVPDTQY
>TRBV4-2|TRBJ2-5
ASSLHARGAGETQY
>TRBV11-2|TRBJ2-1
ASSLDSPGRSYNEQF
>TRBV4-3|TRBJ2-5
ASSQELLRTSGDQETQY
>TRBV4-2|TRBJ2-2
ASSQEAWVGTGELF
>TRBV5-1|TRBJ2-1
ASSLSDSYNEQF
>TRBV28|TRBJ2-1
ASSRLAGVRDEQF
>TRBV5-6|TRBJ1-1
ASSFPQGGGSNTEAF
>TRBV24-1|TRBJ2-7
ATSDTTGGVDEQY
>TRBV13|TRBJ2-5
ASSLSPSLASGRGLTQY
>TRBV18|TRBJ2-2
ASSPSAGGTGELF
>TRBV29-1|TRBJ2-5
SVKETSATQETQY
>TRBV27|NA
ASSFGGPNVGQF
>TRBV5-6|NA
ASSLIPPGQYNEQF
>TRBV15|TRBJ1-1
ATRPRGNTEAF
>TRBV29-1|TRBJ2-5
SVEEVGRETQY
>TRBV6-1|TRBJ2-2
ASFSGTGIAGELF
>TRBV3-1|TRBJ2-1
ASSQWGSSGSGSEQF
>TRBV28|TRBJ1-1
ASSSPGQGDTEAF
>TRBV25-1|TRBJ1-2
ASSEGTVYGYT
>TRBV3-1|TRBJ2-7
ASSQSLRGAYEQY
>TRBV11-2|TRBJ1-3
DSRAGAQTGNTIY
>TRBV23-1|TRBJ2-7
ASSPRITYEQY
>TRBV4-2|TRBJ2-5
ASSLEQGAQETQY
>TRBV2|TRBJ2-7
ASSAGLAREQY
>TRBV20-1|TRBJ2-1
SARGLTNTYNEQF
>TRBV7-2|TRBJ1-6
ASSQADRRAPLH
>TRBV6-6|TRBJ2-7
ASSSGGRQEEQY
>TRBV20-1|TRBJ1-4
SASGGEKLF
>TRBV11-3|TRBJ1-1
ASSLGQGEGNTEAF
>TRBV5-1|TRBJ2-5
ASSSTGWGETQY
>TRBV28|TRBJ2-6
ASSPLVAGGSGANVLT
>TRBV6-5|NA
ASSYLRGRTASYEQY
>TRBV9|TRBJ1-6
ASSVNPSSYNSPLH